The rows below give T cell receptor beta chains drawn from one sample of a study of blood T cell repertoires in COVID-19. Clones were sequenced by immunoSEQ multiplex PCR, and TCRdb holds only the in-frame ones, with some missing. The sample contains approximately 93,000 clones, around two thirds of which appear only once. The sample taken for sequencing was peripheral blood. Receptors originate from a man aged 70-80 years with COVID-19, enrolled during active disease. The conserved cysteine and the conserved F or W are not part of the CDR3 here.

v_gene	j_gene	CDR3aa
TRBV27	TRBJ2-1	ASSLGLAGDGEQF
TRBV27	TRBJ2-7	ASSSGYEQY
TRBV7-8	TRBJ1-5	ASSLTRGPQPQH
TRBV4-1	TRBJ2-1	ASSRATGGIPPEQF
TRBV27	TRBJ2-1	ASSLRQATSSYNEQF
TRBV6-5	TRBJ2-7	ASTFERDVGEQY
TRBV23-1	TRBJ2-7	ASRTGDPSYEQY
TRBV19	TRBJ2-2	ASSISQGFDTGELF
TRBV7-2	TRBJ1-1	ASSLGRGRATEAF
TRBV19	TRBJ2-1	ASSPRRLAGDYNEQF
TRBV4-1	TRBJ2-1	ASSQDTPGQGAYNEQF
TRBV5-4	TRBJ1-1	ASSLDRGVTEAF
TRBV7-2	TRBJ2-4	ASSPQPGLKAKNIQY
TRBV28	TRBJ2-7	ASSSPGTPVREQY
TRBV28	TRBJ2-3	ASSPRQGGDTQY
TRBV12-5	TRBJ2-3	ASGLGGTDTQY
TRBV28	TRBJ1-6	ASRQYSTYNSPLH
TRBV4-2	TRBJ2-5	ASSHAGGRGRGLAGGQETQY
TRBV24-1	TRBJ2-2	ATSQQFDGELF
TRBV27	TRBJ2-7	ASSLSAQGPEQY
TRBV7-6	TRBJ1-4	ASSLNYISGTNEKLF
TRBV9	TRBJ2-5	ASSPWDRAETQY
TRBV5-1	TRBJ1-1	ASSLEGRGHTDTEAF
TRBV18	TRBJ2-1	ASSPGLAADNEQF
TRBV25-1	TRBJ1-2	ASSAGPSFGYT
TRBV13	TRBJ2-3	ASSSRTGGTDTQY
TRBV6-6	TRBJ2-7	ASSLSRQRLAGAYEQY
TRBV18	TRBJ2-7	ASSPPTQGAWEQY
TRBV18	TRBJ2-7	ASSPSPSSYEQY
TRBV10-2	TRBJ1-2	ASMGGYRLDGYT
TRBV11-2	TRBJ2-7	ASSLALEQY
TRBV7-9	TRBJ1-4	ASSPRTEATNEKLF
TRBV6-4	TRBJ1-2	ASSDSSQYGYT
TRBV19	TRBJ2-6	ASSIDLGGTGANVLT
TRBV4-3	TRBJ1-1	ASSRFTGPAEAF
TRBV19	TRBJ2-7	ASRIGTGSYEQY
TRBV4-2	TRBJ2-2	ASSHSSGANTGELF